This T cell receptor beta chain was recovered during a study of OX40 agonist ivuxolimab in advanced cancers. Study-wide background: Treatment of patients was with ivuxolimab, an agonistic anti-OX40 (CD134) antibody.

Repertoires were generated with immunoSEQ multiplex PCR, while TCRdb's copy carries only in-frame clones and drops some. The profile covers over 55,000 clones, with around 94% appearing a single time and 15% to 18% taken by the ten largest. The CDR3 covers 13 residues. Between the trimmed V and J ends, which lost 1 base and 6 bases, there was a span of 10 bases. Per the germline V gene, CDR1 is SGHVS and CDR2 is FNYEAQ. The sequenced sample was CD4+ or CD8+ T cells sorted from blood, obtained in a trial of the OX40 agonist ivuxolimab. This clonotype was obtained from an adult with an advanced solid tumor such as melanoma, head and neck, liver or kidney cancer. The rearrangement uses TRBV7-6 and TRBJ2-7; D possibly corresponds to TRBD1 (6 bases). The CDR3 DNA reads TGTGCCAGCAGCTTAGAGGGGGTCCCCGAGCAGTACTTC. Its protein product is CASSLEGVPEQYF. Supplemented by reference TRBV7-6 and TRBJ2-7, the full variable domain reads GAGVSQSPRYKVTKRGQDVALRCDPISGHVSLYWYRQALGQGPEFLTYFNYEAQQDKSGLPNDRFSAERPEGSISTLTIQRTEQRDSAMYRCASSLEGVPEQYFGPGTRLTVT.